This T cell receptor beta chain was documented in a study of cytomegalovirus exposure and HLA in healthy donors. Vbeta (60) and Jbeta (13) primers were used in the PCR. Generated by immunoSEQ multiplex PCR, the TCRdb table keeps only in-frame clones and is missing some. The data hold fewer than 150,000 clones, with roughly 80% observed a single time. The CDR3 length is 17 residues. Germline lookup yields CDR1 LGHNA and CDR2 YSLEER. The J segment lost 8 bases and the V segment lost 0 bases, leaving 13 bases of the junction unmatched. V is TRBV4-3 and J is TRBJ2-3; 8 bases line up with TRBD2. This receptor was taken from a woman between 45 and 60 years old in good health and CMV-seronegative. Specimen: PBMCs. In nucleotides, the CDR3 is TGCGCCAGCAGCCAAGATCCAGGCGCGGGGGGCGGGGTTACGCAGTATTTT. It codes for CASSQDPGAGGGVTQYF.